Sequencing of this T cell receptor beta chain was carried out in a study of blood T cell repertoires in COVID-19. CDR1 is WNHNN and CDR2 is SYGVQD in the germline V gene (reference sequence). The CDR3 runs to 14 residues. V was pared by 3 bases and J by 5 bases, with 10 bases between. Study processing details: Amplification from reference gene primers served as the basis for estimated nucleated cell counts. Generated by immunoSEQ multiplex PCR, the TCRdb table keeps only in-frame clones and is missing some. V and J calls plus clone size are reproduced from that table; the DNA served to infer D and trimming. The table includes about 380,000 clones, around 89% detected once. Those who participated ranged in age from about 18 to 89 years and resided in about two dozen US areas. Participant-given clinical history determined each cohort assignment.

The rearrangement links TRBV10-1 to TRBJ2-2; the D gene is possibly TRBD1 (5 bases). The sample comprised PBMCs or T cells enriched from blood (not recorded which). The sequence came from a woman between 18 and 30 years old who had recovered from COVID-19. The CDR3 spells CASSEGAGTGELFF. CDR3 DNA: TGCGCCAGCAGTGAAGGGGCCGGGACCGGGGAGCTGTTTTTT.